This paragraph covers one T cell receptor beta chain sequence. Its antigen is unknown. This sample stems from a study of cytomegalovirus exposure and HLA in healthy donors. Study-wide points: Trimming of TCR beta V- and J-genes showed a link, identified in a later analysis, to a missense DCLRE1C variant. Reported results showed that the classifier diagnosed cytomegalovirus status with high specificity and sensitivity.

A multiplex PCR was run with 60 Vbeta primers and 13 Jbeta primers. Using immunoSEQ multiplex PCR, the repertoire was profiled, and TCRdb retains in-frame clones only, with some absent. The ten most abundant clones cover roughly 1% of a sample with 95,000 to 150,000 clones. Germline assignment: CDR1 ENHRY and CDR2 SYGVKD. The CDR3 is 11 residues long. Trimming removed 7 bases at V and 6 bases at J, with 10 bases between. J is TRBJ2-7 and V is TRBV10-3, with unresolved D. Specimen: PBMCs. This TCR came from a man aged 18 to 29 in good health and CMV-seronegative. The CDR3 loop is CAITSSTEQYF. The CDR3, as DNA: TGTGCCATCACAAGCTCCACCGAGCAGTACTTC.